This T cell receptor (beta chain) was observed in a study of blood T cell repertoires in COVID-19. Trimming stripped 8 bases from V and 1 base from J, with 12 bases between. Germline lookup yields CDR1 GTSNPN and CDR2 SVGIG (reference sequence). The CDR3 is made up of 12 amino acids. Generated by immunoSEQ multiplex PCR, the TCRdb table keeps only in-frame clones and is missing some. The sample contains 45,000 to 60,000 clones, roughly nine tenths of which appear only once. The clonotype comes from a man in his 60s with acute or convalescent COVID-19. V is TRBV30 and J is TRBJ2-7; D is possibly TRBD2 (5 bases). The specimen sequenced was peripheral blood. The CDR3 sequence is CAPRRQSYEQYF. The DNA of the CDR3 is TGTGCCCCGAGGAGGCAGTCCTACGAGCAGTACTTC.